This record covers a single T cell receptor (beta chain). Its antigen is currently unknown. These data belong to a study of shared clonotypes between healthy human individuals. Study-wide background: Sampling drew on donors who were a couple of women and a few men aged 18 to 49.

Study-level points and caveats: Non-shared clonotypes had lower generation probabilities than those shared by all four donors. Represented diversity, genetic and exposure-history alike, was limited by few donors.

The assay was immunoSEQ multiplex PCR, and TCRdb's table has in-frame clones only and misses some. Altogether over a million clones are present, 98% being singletons, with the ten largest covering 0.4% to 0.45%. Trimming took off 0 bases at V and 7 bases at J, with 15 bases between the two ends. There are 15 residues in the CDR3. The germline gives CDR1 LGHNA, CDR2 YSLEER. The sample comprised naive CD4+ T cells sorted from blood. Subset meaning: CD45RA+ positively selected. V is TRBV4-3 and J is TRBJ1-1, with D possibly matching TRBD1 (5 bases). The origin of this receptor is a man aged 25-40 years in good health. DNA of the CDR3: TGCGCCAGCAGCCAAGATCGTCAGGGTATCGGTGAAGCTTTCTTT. Translated, it gives CASSQDRQGIGEAFF.